The 9 T cell receptor beta chains in this list originate from one sample, sequenced in a study of neoadjuvant nivolumab and ipilimumab in lung cancer. Sequencing was performed with immunoSEQ multiplex PCR; in TCRdb, only in-frame clones are kept and a portion is missing. The table has 39,000 or so clones, roughly nine tenths seen once. The sequencing used peripheral blood, collected before neoadjuvant nivolumab, alone or with ipilimumab. Receptors originate from an adult with non-small cell lung cancer.

The genes are TRBV7-3 and TRBJ2-5, with 10 bases that match TRBD2. The CDR3 spans 16 residues. J lost 5 bases, V lost 2 bases, and 8 bases had no gene match. Germline CDR1 is SGHTA and CDR2 is FQGTGA. CDR3 sequence reads: CASSLGLAGDGETQYF. CDR3 sequence (DNA): TGTGCCAGCAGCTTAGGGCTAGCGGGAGATGGGGAGACCCAGTACTTC. The entire variable domain, with the rest obtained from reference TRBV7-3 and TRBJ2-5, is as follows: GAGVSQTPSNKVTEKGKYVELRCDPISGHTALYWYRQSLGQGPEFLIYFQGTGAADDSGLPNDRFFAVRPEGSVSTLKIQRTERGDSAVYLCASSLGLAGDGETQYFGPGTRLLVL.

The V call is TRBV10-3, the J call TRBJ2-1, with no clear D. V dropped 0 bases and J dropped 9 bases, with 9 bases sitting between them. The length of the CDR3 is 13 residues. Germline-derived CDR1 and CDR2 are ENHRY and SYGVKD. DNA of the CDR3: TGTGCCATCAGTGAGTCGGATAAGGTTGAGCAGTTCTTC. Amino acids: CAISESDKVEQFF.

The rearrangement links TRBV7-9 to TRBJ2-7; D not certain. This CDR3 comprises 13 residues. Between the trimmed V and J ends, which lost 3 bases and 4 bases, there was a span of 10 bases. Per germline, CDR1 SEHNR and CDR2 FQNEAQ (reference sequence). The CDR3 DNA reads as TGTGCCAGCAGCTTGCCCGACGGGTACGAGCAGTACTTC. The encoded protein is CASSLPDGYEQYF.

The rearrangement uses TRBV11-2 and TRBJ2-1, with TRBD2 matching over 9 bases. CDR1 is SGHAT and CDR2 is FQNNGV in the germline V gene. V shed 7 bases and J 7 bases; nucleotides not matched to a gene: 8. This CDR3 region has 14 residues. CDR3 loop: CASTLAGTRNEQFF. The CDR3 region has the DNA TGTGCCAGCACCCTAGCGGGAACCAGGAATGAGCAGTTCTTC.

The chain recombines TRBV6-5 with TRBJ1-1; possibly TRBD1 for D (5 bases). With 5 bases removed from V and 1 base from J, the gap between germline ends came to 8 bases. The germline CDR1 and CDR2 sequences are MNHEY and SVGAGI. The CDR3 runs to 13 residues. CDR3 nucleotides: TGTGCCAGCAGTCCTCAGGGGAACACTGAAGCTTTCTTT. Residues: CASSPQGNTEAFF.

The chain employs TRBV18 and TRBJ2-7; no definite D call. The CDR3 has 15 residues. Germline V gene lookup returns CDR1 KGHSH and CDR2 LQKENI. V gave up 3 bases and J gave up 6 bases, with 18 bases separating them. This CDR3 reads CASSPVGQEMGEQYF. CDR3 bases: TGTGCCAGCTCACCGGTTGGGCAGGAAATGGGCGAGCAGTACTTC.

The chain joins TRBV5-6 to TRBJ1-1, with D possibly being TRBD1 (6 bases). The V end was cut by 2 bases, the J end by 0 bases, with 14 bases between. Germline V CDR1 and CDR2: SGHDT, YYEEEE. The CDR3 runs to 16 residues. In DNA, the CDR3 is TGTGCCAGCAGCTTCAATCCGGGACATATGAACACTGAAGCTTTCTTT. Encoded protein: CASSFNPGHMNTEAFF.

This CDR3 reads CASSEYRGEQYF. CDR3 coding DNA: TGCGCCAGCAGTGAGTACAGGGGCGAGCAGTACTTC. This chain uses TRBV10-1 with TRBJ2-7, with 7 nucleotides matching TRBD1. The ends lost 1 base at V and 6 bases at J; junction bases unmatched: 0. This CDR3 has 12 residues. Germline assignment: CDR1 WNHNN and CDR2 SYGVQD (reference sequence).

The chain carries TRBV5-4 and TRBJ1-2, with D perhaps matching TRBD1 (6 bases). This CDR3 is built from 14 residues. V shed 1 base and J shed 8 bases, with 15 bases lying between them. Germline V gene sequence: CDR1 SGHNT, CDR2 YYREEE (reference sequence). The CDR3 DNA reads as TGTGCCAGCAGCTTGTTTGTCACAGGGAAGGGCTACACCTTC. Translating it yields CASSLFVTGKGYTF.